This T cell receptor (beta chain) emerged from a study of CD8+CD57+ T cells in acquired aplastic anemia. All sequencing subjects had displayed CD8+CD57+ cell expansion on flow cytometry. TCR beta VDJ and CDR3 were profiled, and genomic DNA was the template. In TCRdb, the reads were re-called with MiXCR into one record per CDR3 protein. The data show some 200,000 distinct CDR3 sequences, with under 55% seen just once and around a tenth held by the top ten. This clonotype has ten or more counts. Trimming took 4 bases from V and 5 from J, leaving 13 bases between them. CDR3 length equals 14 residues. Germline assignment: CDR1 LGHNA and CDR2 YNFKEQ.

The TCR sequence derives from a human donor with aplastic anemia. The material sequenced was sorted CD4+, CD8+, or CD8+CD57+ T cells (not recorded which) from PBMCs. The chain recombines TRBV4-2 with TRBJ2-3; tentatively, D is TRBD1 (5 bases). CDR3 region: CASSPDSPQDTQYF. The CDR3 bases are TGTGCCAGCAGCCCAGACAGTCCCCAAGATACGCAGTATTTT.